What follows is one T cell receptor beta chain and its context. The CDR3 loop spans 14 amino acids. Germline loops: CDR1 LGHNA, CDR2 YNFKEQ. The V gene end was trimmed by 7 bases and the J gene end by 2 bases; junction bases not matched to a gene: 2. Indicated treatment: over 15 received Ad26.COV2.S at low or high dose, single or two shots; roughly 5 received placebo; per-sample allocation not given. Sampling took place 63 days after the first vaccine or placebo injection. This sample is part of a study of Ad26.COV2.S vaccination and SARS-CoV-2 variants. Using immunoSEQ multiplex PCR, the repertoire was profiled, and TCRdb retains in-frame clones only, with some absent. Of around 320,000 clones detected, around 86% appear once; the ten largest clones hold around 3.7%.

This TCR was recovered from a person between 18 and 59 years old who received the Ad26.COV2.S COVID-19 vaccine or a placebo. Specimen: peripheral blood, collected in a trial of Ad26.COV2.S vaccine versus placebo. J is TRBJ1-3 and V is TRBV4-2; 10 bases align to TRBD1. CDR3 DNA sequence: TGTGCCAGCAACGACAGGGGGCCTGGAAACACCATATATTTT. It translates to CASNDRGPGNTIYF.